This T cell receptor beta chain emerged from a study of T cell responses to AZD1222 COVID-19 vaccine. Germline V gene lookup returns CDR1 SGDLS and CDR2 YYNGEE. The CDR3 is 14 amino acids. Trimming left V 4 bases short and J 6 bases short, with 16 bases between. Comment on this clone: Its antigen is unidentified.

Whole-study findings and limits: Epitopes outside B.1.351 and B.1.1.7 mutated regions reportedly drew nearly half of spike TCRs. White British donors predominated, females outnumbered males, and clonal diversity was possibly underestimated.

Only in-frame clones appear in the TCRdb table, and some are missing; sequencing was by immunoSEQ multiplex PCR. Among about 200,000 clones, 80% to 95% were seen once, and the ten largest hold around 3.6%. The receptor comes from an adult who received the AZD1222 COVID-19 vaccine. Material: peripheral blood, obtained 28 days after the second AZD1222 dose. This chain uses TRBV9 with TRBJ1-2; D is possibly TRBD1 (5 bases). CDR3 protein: CASSPTDSLNGYTF. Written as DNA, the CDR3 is TGTGCCAGCAGCCCGACCGACAGTTTGAATGGCTACACCTTC.